These 20 T cell receptor beta chains came from one sample sequenced in a study of T cell repertoires in cytomegalovirus infection. Using its own MiXCR run on the reads, TCRdb lists one record per CDR3 protein. Of a few hundred thousand distinct CDR3 sequences listed, 40% were seen once; the top ten hold 40% to 60%. Their antigen targets remain unknown. The sample here was cultured PBMCs, taken from culture after CMV antigen stimulation. The receptors shown here come from a human donor in good health (CMV status not recorded). Some clones in this sample may be carry-over from other donors' samples.

This clonotype was detected only a few times. The chain carries TRBV7-6 and TRBJ2-2, with TRBD2 matching 10 bases. CDR1 and CDR2 from the germline V gene are SGHVS and FNYEAQ. The length of the CDR3 is 18 residues. J gave up 4 bases and V 1 base, and 9 bases lay outside the gene matches. In DNA, the CDR3 is TGTGCCAGCAGCTTAGAGCGGGTACTAGCGGGGAGCACCGGGGAGCTGTTTTTT. It is translated as CASSLERVLAGSTGELFF.

In this sample, this clonotype turned up a few times. The J gene is TRBJ1-1, the V gene TRBV7-8; D unclear. The CDR3 has 15 amino acids. Germline CDR1 is SGHVS and CDR2 is FQNEAQ. V lost 8 bases to trimming and J lost 0 bases, with 16 bases between them. The CDR3 spells CASAWSGRVNTEAFF. In DNA, the CDR3 is TGTGCCAGCGCTTGGTCAGGTAGGGTGAACACTGAAGCTTTCTTT.

This clonotype occurred a few times. The chain has TRBV7-2 and TRBJ2-7, with D tentatively TRBD2 (6 bases). V dropped 5 bases and J dropped 6 bases, with 14 bases sitting between them. The CDR3 runs 13 residues. Germline V lookup: CDR1 SGHTA, CDR2 FQGNSA. The chain's CDR3 is CASSIRWRGEQYF. DNA of the CDR3: TGTGCCAGCAGCATCCGATGGAGGGGCGAGCAGTACTTC.

The rearrangement joins TRBV7-6 to TRBJ2-2; 7 positions agree with TRBD2. J gave up 6 bases and V 1 base, and 14 bases lay outside the gene matches. This CDR3 has 18 amino acids. Germline V gene data show CDR1 as SGHVS and CDR2 as FNYEAQ. CDR3 sequence: CASSLGRGGLGSSGELFF. The CDR3 region has the DNA TGTGCCAGCAGCTTAGGTCGGGGAGGACTAGGTTCTTCCGGGGAGCTGTTTTTT.

This clonotype was observed a few times. The rearrangement uses TRBV18 and TRBJ2-5; 11 nucleotides align to TRBD1. The CDR3 extends over 15 amino acids. With V trimmed by 8 bases and J by 5 bases, 10 bases remained unmatched. Germline V gene data show CDR1 as KGHSH and CDR2 as LQKENI. The CDR3 DNA is TGTGCCAGCAGCCCCGGACAGGGGGCGCGGGAGACCCAGTACTTC. It encodes CASSPGQGARETQYF. The full variable domain, its missing parts supplied by reference TRBV18 and TRBJ2-5, is NAGVMQNPRHLVRRRGQEARLRCSPMKGHSHVYWYRQLPEEGLKFMVYLQKENIIDESGMPKERFSAEFPKEGPSILRIQQVVRGDSAAYFCASSPGQGARETQYFGPGTRLLVL.

This clonotype was observed once. The CDR3 DNA sequence: TGTGCCAGCAGGTGGGGACTAGTCTTCAATGAGCAGTTCTTC. It codes for CASRWGLVFNEQFF. The gene calls are TRBV7-4 and TRBJ2-1, with 8 bases aligning to TRBD2. With V trimmed by 6 bases and J by 6 bases, 7 bases remained unmatched. The CDR3 has 14 residues. CDR1 and CDR2 (germline): SGHVT, SQSDAQ.

The chain joins TRBV7-9 to TRBJ2-3; D might be TRBD2 (5 bases). CDR3 length: 15 amino acids. The germline CDR1 and CDR2 sequences are SEHNR and FQNEAQ (reference sequence). V lost 5 bases and J 4 bases, leaving 16 bases between the germline ends. The CDR3 is CASSHREGFADTQYF. The DNA for the CDR3 is TGTGCCAGCAGCCACCGGGAAGGGTTTGCAGATACGCAGTATTTT.

The chain links TRBV7-8 to TRBJ2-1, with TRBD2 matching over 7 bases. The germline gives CDR1 SGHVS, CDR2 FQNEAQ. With V trimmed by 5 bases and J by 7 bases, 14 bases remained unmatched. This CDR3 comprises 16 residues. In DNA form, the CDR3 reads TGTGCCAGCAGCCCCTGGGCGGGGGAGCTGGTTAATGAGCAGTTCTTC. This encodes CASSPWAGELVNEQFF.

V gene TRBV4-1 combines with J gene TRBJ1-4; D uncertain. The ends were cut back, 4 bases at V and 7 bases at J, with 22 bases in the middle. Germline V gene lookup returns CDR1 MGHRA and CDR2 YSYEKL. The CDR3 has 17 amino acids. The CDR3 coding sequence is TGCGCCAGCAGCCCCCGCCCCCCGGGTCCAACGGGTGAAAAACTGTTTTTT. It translates to CASSPRPPGPTGEKLFF.

This clonotype was seen a handful of times. The rearrangement joins TRBV7-2 to TRBJ1-1, with D possibly TRBD1 on 6 matching bases. CDR1 and CDR2 (germline): SGHTA, FQGNSA. V was cut by 5 bases and J by 4 bases, with 14 bases left in between. The CDR3 is 14 residues long. CDR3 sequence reads: CASSLQGWVTEAFF. CDR3 nucleotides: TGTGCCAGCAGCCTACAGGGTTGGGTCACTGAAGCTTTCTTT. The full variable domain, with the rest looked up from reference TRBV7-2 and TRBJ1-1, is GAGVSQSPSNKVTEKGKDVELRCDPISGHTALYWYRQSLGQGLEFLIYFQGNSAPDKSGLPSDRFSAERTGGSVSTLTIQRTQQEDSAVYLCASSLQGWVTEAFFGQGTRLTVV.

This chain connects TRBV19 to TRBJ2-2; TRBD2 is a possible D gene (6 bases). The CDR3 contains 14 residues. Germline V CDR1 and CDR2: LNHDA, SQIVND (reference sequence). V lost 11 bases and J 5 bases, leaving 18 bases between the germline ends. Here the CDR3 DNA reads TGTGCCTCAGGCTTAAAACGGGAGACCGGGGAGCTGTTTTTT. Translated: CASGLKRETGELFF.

The V call is TRBV11-2, the J call TRBJ2-7, with D possibly TRBD2 on 5 matching bases. The V gene's germline CDR1 is SGHAT and CDR2 FQNNGV. The CDR3 contains 15 residues. The ends were cut back, 3 bases at V and 4 bases at J, with 16 bases in the middle. This CDR3 reads CASSFSLATVYEQYF. The CDR3 DNA is TGTGCCAGCAGCTTTTCTTTAGCGACCGTATACGAGCAGTACTTC.

The V and J genes are TRBV12-3 or TRBV12-4 and TRBJ2-1, with 8 bases that match TRBD2. The CDR3 contains 12 residues. The V segment lost 8 bases and the J segment 9 bases; nucleotides outside the gene matches: 6. The CDR3 sequence is CASGSSGREQFF. The CDR3 DNA is TGTGCCAGCGGCTCTAGCGGGCGTGAGCAGTTCTTC.

The V and J genes are TRBV27 and TRBJ2-3; 13 bases match TRBD2. The CDR3 contains 16 residues. Trimming took 0 bases from V and 4 from J; bases not matched to a gene: 1. Germline CDR1 reads MNHEY; CDR2 reads SMNVEV (reference sequence). CDR3 protein: CASSLSGTSGADTQYF. The CDR3 nucleotides are TGTGCCAGCAGTTTATCTGGGACTAGCGGGGCAGATACGCAGTATTTT.

There are a few counts of this clonotype. The rearrangement links TRBV27 to TRBJ1-5; D might be TRBD1 (5 bases). CDR1 and CDR2 (germline): MNHEY, SMNVEV (reference sequence). The CDR3 is 15 residues long. V gave up 6 bases and J gave up 4 bases, with 16 bases separating them. The CDR3 bases are TGTGCCAGCAGCCCGGGGGGGACCCCGAATCAGCCCCAGCATTTT. Protein sequence: CASSPGGTPNQPQHF.

This clonotype has a handful of counts. The chain couples TRBV7-8 to TRBJ2-1; D remains ambiguous. This CDR3 has 12 amino acids. Trimming removed 5 bases from V and 9 bases from J, with 11 bases in between. CDR1 is SGHVS, CDR2 FQNEAQ, per germline. CDR3 amino acids: CASSAEGSEQFF. CDR3 in DNA: TGTGCCAGCAGCGCAGAAGGAAGTGAGCAGTTCTTC. The full variable domain, its missing parts supplied by reference TRBV7-8 and TRBJ2-1, is GAGVSQSPRYKVAKRGQDVALRCDPISGHVSLFWYQQALGQGPEFLTYFQNEAQLDKSGLPSDRFFAERPEGSVSTLKIQRTQQEDSAVYLCASSAEGSEQFFGPGTRLTVL.

The chain joins TRBV6-2 or TRBV6-3 to TRBJ2-7, with D unclear. Deletions cut 0 bases from V and 1 base from J, with 13 bases between. This CDR3 contains 16 residues. Germline V CDR1 and CDR2: MNHEY, SVGEGT. CDR3 nucleotides: TGTGCCAGCAGTTACTCGGTCGTCGCCCCATCCTACGAGCAGTACTTC. Protein sequence: CASSYSVVAPSYEQYF.

The CDR3: CASSRYGRENSPLHF. The DNA for the CDR3 is TGTGCCAGCAGCCGCTATGGCAGGGAGAATTCACCCCTCCACTTT. V gene TRBV2 combines with J gene TRBJ1-6, with a weak D call TRBD1 (5 bases). This CDR3 spans 15 amino acids. The V end was cut by 6 bases, the J end by 7 bases, with 16 bases between. Per germline, CDR1 SNHLY and CDR2 FYNNEI.

This clonotype was counted between two and nine times. The genes are TRBV6-1 and TRBJ2-5; D may be TRBD2 (5 bases). CDR1 and CDR2 (germline): MNHNS, SASEGT. V lost 2 bases and J 6 bases, leaving 10 bases between the germline ends. CDR3 length equals 13 residues. The CDR3 loop is CASSEPGIKTQYF. CDR3 nucleotide sequence: TGTGCCAGCAGTGAACCGGGGATCAAGACCCAGTACTTC.

V is TRBV12-3 or TRBV12-4 and J is TRBJ1-5; TRBD1 agrees at 9 bases. The CDR3 consists of 15 residues. Trimming took 5 bases from V and 3 from J; bases not matched to a gene: 5. CDR3 sequence reads: CASSLGTGHNQPQHF. The CDR3 nucleotides are TGTGCCAGCAGTCTCGGGACAGGGCACAATCAGCCCCAGCATTTT.